This TCR beta chain was recorded in a study of cytomegalovirus exposure and HLA in healthy donors. This CDR3 spans 15 amino acids. V shed 4 bases, J shed 4 bases, and the junction held 6 bases outside the gene matches. The germline V gene encodes CDR1 MNHEY and CDR2 SMNVEV (reference sequence). As to this clone: Its antigen is currently unknown.

The study's findings and limits: Earlier findings revealed that most TCR beta V segments proved productive either about 87% or about 30% of the time. In most subjects, TCR beta sequences reportedly gave accurate predictions of HLA-A and HLA-B alleles. No immune exposure information besides CMV serostatus was available. Later analysis placed DRB1 highest and HLA-C lowest in TCR association rates, which differed by HLA locus.

The primer mix had 60 Vbeta and 13 Jbeta primers. TCRdb's copy holds only in-frame clones and misses some; the assay was immunoSEQ multiplex PCR. The profile shows 150,000 or so clones, 79% of them singletons. The genes are TRBV27 and TRBJ2-5, with TRBD2 matching over 10 bases. This TCR came from a woman in her 40s in good health and CMV-seropositive. The sample taken for sequencing was PBMCs. The DNA for the CDR3 is TGTGCCAGCAGTTACAGCGGGGGGGCCTTAGAGACCCAGTACTTC. This gives the protein CASSYSGGALETQYF.